These T cell receptor beta chains were read from a single sample in a study of T cells in Graves' hyperthyroidism and ophthalmopathy. MiXCR, run by TCRdb on the multiplex PCR reads, gives a single entry per CDR3 protein. This sample has 360,000 or so distinct CDR3 sequences, with less than 20% found just once. Sequencing was done on a sample of blood. The receptors here all came from a woman in her thirties or forties with Graves' ophthalmopathy. CDR3s include the opening cysteine and the closing phenylalanine or tryptophan. Fields, in order: V gene, D gene, J gene, clone size, CDR3 DNA, CDR3 protein. D genes are given only for firm matches. Some rows have no size entry. The others give once, few or many, or a class for an expanded clone.

>TRBV19|.|TRBJ2-5|.
TGTGCCAGTGGGGCCGCAGGGCGGGAAGAGACCCAGTACTTC
CASGAAGREETQYF
>TRBV14|.|TRBJ2-7|many
TGTGCCAGCAGTGAGGCCTGGCCGGTCACAAGACCCTACGAGCAGTACTTC
CASSEAWPVTRPYEQYF
>TRBV5-6|TRBD1|TRBJ2-5|.
TGTGCCAGCAGCTTTCGCCCGACAGGGCTCCAAGAGACCCAGTACTTC
CASSFRPTGLQETQYF
>TRBV6-5|TRBD2|TRBJ2-5|few
TGTGCCAGCAGCTTACAGACTAGCGGGACGGAGACCCAGTACTTC
CASSLQTSGTETQYF
>TRBV7-8|.|TRBJ1-5|.
TGTGCCAGCAGCTCTAGCCCCGGCAGGGTGGATCAGCCCCAGCATTTT
CASSSSPGRVDQPQHF
>TRBV20-1|TRBD1|TRBJ1-2|many
TGCAGTGCCCAAACGGGCGGACAGGGAGGCTGGGGCTACACCTTC
CSAQTGGQGGWGYTF
>TRBV6-5|.|TRBJ1-6|many
TGTGCCAGCAGTTTGGGGGGGTCCTATAATTCGCCCCTCCACTTT
CASSLGGSYNSPLHF
>TRBV15|.|TRBJ2-7|many
TGTGCCACCAAAGATAGCTCCTACGAGCAGTACTTC
CATKDSSYEQYF
>TRBV11-2|.|TRBJ1-2|many
TGTGCCAGCAGCACCCGGACAGCAAACTATGGCTACACCTTC
CASSTRTANYGYTF
>TRBV29-1|.|TRBJ1-3|many
TGCAGCGTTGATGACAGCTCTGGAAACACCATATATTTT
CSVDDSSGNTIYF
>TRBV20-1|TRBD2|TRBJ2-7|many
TGCAGTGCTTACGGGACTAGCGGGAGGGCCTCCTACGAGCAGTACTTC
CSAYGTSGRASYEQYF
>TRBV19|TRBD2|TRBJ2-2|few
TGTGCCAGTAGTATGGGAGGGGACACCGGGGAGCTGTTTTTT
CASSMGGDTGELFF
>TRBV12-3/TRBV12-4|TRBD1|TRBJ1-2|many
TGTGCCAGCACTATGGGACAGGTCCTGGGCTACACCTTC
CASTMGQVLGYTF
>TRBV12-3/TRBV12-4|.|TRBJ1-6|many
TGTGCCAGCCAGGGTTCCTCCTATAATTCACCCCTCCACTTT
CASQGSSYNSPLHF
>TRBV5-8|.|TRBJ2-2|few
TGTGCCAGCAGCCGACCAGCTTCGAACACCGGGGAGCTGTTTTTT
CASSRPASNTGELFF
>TRBV12-3/TRBV12-4|TRBD1|TRBJ2-2|many
TGTGCCAGCAGTCTCCACCCGGACAGGGTCTTCACCGGGGAGCTGTTTTTT
CASSLHPDRVFTGELFF
>TRBV4-2|TRBD2|TRBJ2-2|many
TGTGCCAGCAGCCAAGGAATGGCGGGGGAGACCGGGGAGCTGTTTTTT
CASSQGMAGETGELFF
>TRBV29-1|.|TRBJ1-2|many
TGCAGCGTTGTCCAAAATAACGAAAACTATGGCTACACCTTC
CSVVQNNENYGYTF
>TRBV9|.|TRBJ1-1|many
TGTGCCAGCAGCCCTTTCGACGGGAACACTGAAGCTTTCTTT
CASSPFDGNTEAFF
>TRBV2|.|TRBJ2-7|.
TGTGCCAGCAGTGGAGCGGGCGGGCCCAGCTCCTACGAGCAGTACTTC
CASSGAGGPSSYEQYF
>TRBV6-1|.|TRBJ2-7|.
TGTGCCAGCAGTGAAGTCGGAGCTCCGAACTACGAGCAGTACTTC
CASSEVGAPNYEQYF
>TRBV14|.|TRBJ2-5|many
TGTGCCAGCAGCCAAGTTGCGACCGAGACCCAGTACTTC
CASSQVATETQYF
>TRBV29-1|.|TRBJ1-1|many
TGCAGCGTACCGGGACTCTTGAACACTGAAGCTTTCTTT
CSVPGLLNTEAFF
>TRBV4-3|TRBD1|TRBJ2-2|few
TGCGCCAGCAGCACCCGGACAGGGTCCGGGGAGCTGTTTTTT
CASSTRTGSGELFF
>TRBV11-2|TRBD2|TRBJ2-3|many
TGTGCCAGCTCAGTGGGGGGGGGCACAGATACGCAGTATTTT
CASSVGGGTDTQYF
>TRBV7-9|.|TRBJ2-7|many
TGTGCCAGCAGCATAGTACCGGGACCCGAAGGAGAGCAGTACTTC
CASSIVPGPEGEQYF
>TRBV12-3/TRBV12-4|TRBD1|TRBJ1-1|.
TGTGCCAGCAGATTCTCCGGGACAGGGGGTTCTGAAGCTTTCTTT
CASRFSGTGGSEAFF
>TRBV29-1|TRBD1|TRBJ2-7|many
TGCAGCGTCGCCTCCGACAGGGCCTACGAGCAGTACTTC
CSVASDRAYEQYF
>TRBV6-5|.|TRBJ2-5|many
TGTGCCAGCCGCCAGATGGGGAACGCGGCGGACCAGTACTTC
CASRQMGNAADQYF
>TRBV2|.|TRBJ1-2|.
TGTGCCAGCATTGGGGGGGATTACTTTAACTATGGCTACACCTTC
CASIGGDYFNYGYTF
>TRBV12-3/TRBV12-4|.|TRBJ1-1|.
TGTGCCAGCAGTTCACAGGGACCGAACACTGAAGCTTTCTTT
CASSSQGPNTEAFF
>TRBV6-2/TRBV6-3|.|TRBJ1-2|.
.
CASSYPHYEQYFGPGYGYTF
>TRBV6-5|.|TRBJ1-1|many
TGTGCCAGCAGTTACGTACGCGGGACTGAAGCTTTCTTT
CASSYVRGTEAFF
>TRBV27|TRBD2|TRBJ2-1|few
TGTGCCACCCGACTAGCGGGAGGGGTATGGGATGAGCAGTTCTTC
CATRLAGGVWDEQFF
>TRBV28|TRBD2|TRBJ2-3|many
TGTGCCAGCAACAGGTGGCGGGAGACAGATACGCAGTATTTT
CASNRWRETDTQYF
>TRBV7-8|TRBD1|TRBJ1-2|many
TGTGCCAGCAGCGTACATCGGGACAGGGGTTATGGCTACACCTTC
CASSVHRDRGYGYTF
>TRBV6-1|TRBD1|TRBJ1-2|many
TGTGCCAGCAGTCCCGGGACAGGGGGCGCATCTAACTATGGCTACACCTTC
CASSPGTGGASNYGYTF
>TRBV20-1|TRBD1|TRBJ1-5|.
TGCAGTGCTAGAGATCCAGGACAGGCCAATCAGCCCCAGCATTTT
CSARDPGQANQPQHF
>TRBV6-5|TRBD1|TRBJ1-2|many
TGTGCCAGCAGTTACGTAGAGAAGACAGGGGGTGGCTACACCTTC
CASSYVEKTGGGYTF
>TRBV24-1|.|TRBJ1-5|many
TGTGCCACCAGTGGCTTGTTCGGGCTCCCGGAGGGACAGCCCCAGCATTTT
CATSGLFGLPEGQPQHF
>TRBV28|TRBD2|TRBJ2-7|.
TGTGCCAGCAGGGCTAGCGGTTACTACGAGCAGTACTTC
CASRASGYYEQYF
>TRBV5-1|TRBD2|TRBJ2-1|.
TGCGCCAGCAGCTGGGGACTAGCGCCCTACAATGAGCAGTTCTTC
CASSWGLAPYNEQFF
>TRBV6-2/TRBV6-3|.|TRBJ1-5|.
TGTGCCAGCATCTTGCCAAATCAGCCCCAGCCTTTT
CASILPNQPQPF
>TRBV11-2|.|TRBJ1-1|many
TGTGCCAGCAGCTTAGCTAAAAATGAAGCTTTCTTT
CASSLAKNEAFF
>TRBV5-4|.|TRBJ1-2|many
TGTGCCAGCAGCTTGGGGACAAGGGATAACTATGGCTACACCTTC
CASSLGTRDNYGYTF
>TRBV28|.|TRBJ1-6|.
TGTGCCAGCAGTTTATTTTTTTCACCCCTCCACTTT
CASSLFFSPLHF
>TRBV5-1|.|TRBJ1-1|many
TGCGCCAGCAGCTTTCATACAGGGACGAACACTGAAGCTTTCTTT
CASSFHTGTNTEAFF
>TRBV12-3/TRBV12-4|TRBD1|TRBJ2-7|.
TGTGCCAGCAGTCTGCGAAAATCAGCGACAGGGGGGTCCTACGAGCAGTACTTC
CASSLRKSATGGSYEQYF
>TRBV12-5|TRBD1|TRBJ1-1|.
TGTGCTAGCGGACAGGGGGGCGGCATGAACACTGAAGCTTTCTTT
CASGQGGGMNTEAFF
>TRBV12-3/TRBV12-4|.|TRBJ1-2|few
TGTGCCAGCAGTTTAGCCCATACGGGGGGGACGCATGGCTACACCTTC
CASSLAHTGGTHGYTF
>TRBV12-3/TRBV12-4|TRBD2|TRBJ2-7|many
TGTGCCAGCAGCTTAGCGGGGGGCCGGGGGGAGCAGTACTTC
CASSLAGGRGEQYF
>TRBV4-2|.|TRBJ2-7|many
TGTGCCAGCAGCCAAGAAAAGACAGGTACCTACGAGCAGTACTTC
CASSQEKTGTYEQYF
>TRBV28|.|TRBJ1-1|.
TGTGCCAGCAGGATGGGGGGCGGCACTGAAGCTTTCTTT
CASRMGGGTEAFF
>TRBV6-1|TRBD1|TRBJ2-5|.
TGTGCCAGCAGGAAGACAGGGCAAGAGACCCAGTACTTC
CASRKTGQETQYF
>TRBV6-1|TRBD2|TRBJ2-1|many
TGTGCCAGCAGTGAATTAGCGGGATCCCACAATGAGCAGTTCTTC
CASSELAGSHNEQFF
>TRBV6-2/TRBV6-3|.|TRBJ2-2|many
TGTGCCAGCAGGAAACAGGGCACCGGGGAGCTGTTTTTT
CASRKQGTGELFF
>TRBV5-6|.|TRBJ1-3|many
TGTGCCAGCAGCTGGGGACGGGAATACTCTGGAAACACCATATATTTT
CASSWGREYSGNTIYF
>TRBV6-1|.|TRBJ1-2|.
TGTGCCAGCAAGCCTCAGGAGAACTATGGCTACACCTTC
CASKPQENYGYTF
>TRBV20-1|.|TRBJ1-5|many
TGCAGTGCTAGGCCTCACGCGGGAGACTATAGCAATCAGCCCCAGCATTTT
CSARPHAGDYSNQPQHF